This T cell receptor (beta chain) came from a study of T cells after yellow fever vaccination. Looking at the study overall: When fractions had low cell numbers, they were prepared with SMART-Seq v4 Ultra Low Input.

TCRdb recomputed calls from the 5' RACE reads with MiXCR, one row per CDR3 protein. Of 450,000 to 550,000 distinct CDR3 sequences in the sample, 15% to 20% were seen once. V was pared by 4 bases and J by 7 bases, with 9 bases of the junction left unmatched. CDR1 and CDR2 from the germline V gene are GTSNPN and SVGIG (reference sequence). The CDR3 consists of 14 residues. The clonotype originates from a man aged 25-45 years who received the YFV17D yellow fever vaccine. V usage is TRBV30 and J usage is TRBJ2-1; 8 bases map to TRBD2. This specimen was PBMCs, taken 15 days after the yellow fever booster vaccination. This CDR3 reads CAWTSGLPGNEQFF. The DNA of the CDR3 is TGTGCCTGGACTAGCGGGCTCCCGGGGAATGAGCAGTTCTTC. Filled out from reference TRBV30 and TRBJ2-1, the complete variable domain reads SQTIHQWPATLVQPVGSPLSLECTVEGTSNPNLYWYRQAAGRGLQLLFYSVGIGQISSEVPQNLSASRPQDRQFILSSKKLLLSDSGFYLCAWTSGLPGNEQFFGPGTRLTVL.